This entry features one TCR beta chain sequence. The germline V gene has CDR1 SGHRS and CDR2 YFSETQ. The CDR3 totals 15 residues. V lost 0 bases to trimming and J lost 7 bases, with 11 bases between them. The record originates from a study of T cell responses to AZD1222 COVID-19 vaccine. The method was immunoSEQ multiplex PCR; TCRdb's version includes in-frame clones alone and lacks a portion of them. The table has about 88,000 clones, about 89% seen once; the top ten hold roughly 4.9%. Sequenced material: peripheral blood, taken 28 days after the second AZD1222 dose. The receptor's source is an adult who received the AZD1222 COVID-19 vaccine. The chain uses TRBV5-1 and TRBJ1-6; D is unclear. For the CDR3, the DNA is TGCGCCAGCAGCTTGGGGGGTGGAGGGAATTCACCCCTCCACTTT. This translates into CASSLGGGGNSPLHF.